Sequencing of this T cell receptor (beta chain) was carried out in a study of long-term antiretroviral therapy in people with HIV. A remark on this clone: Its antigen is unidentified.

The V and J ends lost 0 bases and 8 bases, in that order; junction bases with no gene match: 7. This CDR3 is 15 amino acids long. Germline loops: CDR1 LNHNV, CDR2 YYDKDF (reference sequence). General study findings and limits: Following ART, diversity rose but still fell short of transplant donor controls.

immunoSEQ v3.0 was run at survey level. Sequencing efforts were directed toward roughly 40,000-55,000 T-cell genomes per sample. The method was immunoSEQ multiplex PCR; TCRdb's version includes in-frame clones alone and lacks a portion of them. The data show 15,000 to 20,000 clones, 70% to 80% seen once. The sequencing used unsorted PBMCs, collected 2.2 years after starting antiretroviral therapy. This rearrangement joins TRBV15 to TRBJ1-2, with 9 bases that match TRBD1. This TCR derives from a man aged 45-65 years with HIV. CDR3 bases: TGTGCCACCAGCAGAGATCCACAGGGGGCCGGAGGCTACACCTTC. Its protein product is CATSRDPQGAGGYTF.